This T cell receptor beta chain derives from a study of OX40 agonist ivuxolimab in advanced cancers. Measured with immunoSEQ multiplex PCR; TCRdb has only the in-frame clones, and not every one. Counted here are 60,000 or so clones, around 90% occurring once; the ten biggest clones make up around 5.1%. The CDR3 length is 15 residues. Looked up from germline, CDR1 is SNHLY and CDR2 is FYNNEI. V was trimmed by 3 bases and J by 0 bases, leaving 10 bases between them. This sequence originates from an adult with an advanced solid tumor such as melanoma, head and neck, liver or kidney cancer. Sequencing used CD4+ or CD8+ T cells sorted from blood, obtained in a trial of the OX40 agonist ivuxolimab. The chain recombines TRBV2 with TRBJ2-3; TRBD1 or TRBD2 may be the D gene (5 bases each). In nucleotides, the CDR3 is TGTGCCAGCAGTGATTCGAGGGGAAGCACAGATACGCAGTATTTT. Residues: CASSDSRGSTDTQYF. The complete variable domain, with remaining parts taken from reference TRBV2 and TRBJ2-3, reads EPEVTQTPSHQVTQMGQEVILRCVPISNHLYFYWYRQILGQKVEFLVSFYNNEISEKSEIFDDQFSVERPDGSNFTLKIRSTKLEDSAMYFCASSDSRGSTDTQYFGPGTRLTVL.